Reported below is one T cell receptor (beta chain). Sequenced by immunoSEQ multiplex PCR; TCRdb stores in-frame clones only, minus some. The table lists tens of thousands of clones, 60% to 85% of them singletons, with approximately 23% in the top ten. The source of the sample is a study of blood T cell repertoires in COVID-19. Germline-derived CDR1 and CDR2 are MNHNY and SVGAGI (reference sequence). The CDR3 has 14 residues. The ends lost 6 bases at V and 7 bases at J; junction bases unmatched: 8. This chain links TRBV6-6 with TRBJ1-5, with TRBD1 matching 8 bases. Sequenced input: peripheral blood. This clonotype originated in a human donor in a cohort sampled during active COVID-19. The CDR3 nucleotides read TGTGCCAGCAGACGTTCACAGGGGGAACAGCCCCAGCATTTT. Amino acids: CASRRSQGEQPQHF.